These 8 T cell receptor beta chains originate from one sample sequenced in a study of PD-L1 blockade in urothelial cancer. Indicated time point: pretreatment peripheral blood. The method was immunoSEQ multiplex PCR; TCRdb's version includes in-frame clones alone and lacks a portion of them. The sample has roughly 91,000 clones, over 65% seen once. The material was PBMCs, obtained around atezolizumab (anti-PD-L1) treatment. These receptors were taken from a man aged 55-75 years with urothelial cancer.

This clone was observed a single time. This chain uses TRBV7-9 with TRBJ2-7; the D is unclear. Trimming removed 0 bases at V and 2 bases at J, with 17 bases between. From germline, CDR1 is SEHNR and CDR2 FQNEAQ (reference sequence). The CDR3 sequence is 17 residues long. The CDR3 bases are TGTGCCAGCAGCTTAGCCCACGGCACTATTTTCCCCTACGAGCAGTACTTC. This translates into CASSLAHGTIFPYEQYF.

The CDR3 DNA reads as TGCGCCAGCCTATCGGGACTAGCGGGAGGAACCGGGGAGCTGTTTTTT. Amino acid sequence: CASLSGLAGGTGELFF. The chain carries TRBV4-1 and TRBJ2-2; 15 bases are a match to TRBD2. The CDR3 is 16 amino acids. After removal of 8 bases from V and 5 bases from J, the junction contained 6 bases not matched to a gene. Per the germline V gene, CDR1 is MGHRA and CDR2 is YSYEKL.

The chain employs TRBV19 and TRBJ2-2, with TRBD1 as a possible D gene (5 bases). The CDR3 sequence is 15 residues long. CDR1 is LNHDA, CDR2 SQIVND, per germline (reference sequence). The V gene lost 7 bases and the J gene lost 1 base, with 13 bases spanning the gap. CDR3 DNA: TGTGCCAGTAACGTTGGGGCGGTGAACACCGGGGAGCTGTTTTTT. Its translation is CASNVGAVNTGELFF.

V usage is TRBV10-1 and J usage is TRBJ2-7; D is unclear. In germline, CDR1 is WNHNN, CDR2 SYGVQD (reference sequence). Trimming took 8 bases from V and 3 from J, leaving 14 bases between them. This CDR3 contains 13 residues. The CDR3 DNA reads TGCGCCAGCGTTGGCAGTCCCTGCTACGAGCAGTACTTC. Translating gives CASVGSPCYEQYF.

The rearrangement uses TRBV5-4 and TRBJ1-2; TRBD1 agrees at 9 bases. Germline V lookup: CDR1 SGHNT, CDR2 YYREEE (reference sequence). The V and J ends lost 0 bases and 6 bases, in that order; junction bases with no gene match: 0. This CDR3 spans 13 amino acids. The CDR3 loop reads CASSLGTGDGYTF. The CDR3 nucleotides are TGTGCCAGCAGCTTGGGGACAGGGGATGGCTACACCTTC.

This chain connects TRBV4-1 to TRBJ2-3; 10 bases line up with TRBD2. Germline lookup yields CDR1 MGHRA and CDR2 YSYEKL. The V segment lost 4 bases and the J segment 9 bases; nucleotides outside the gene matches: 13. The length of the CDR3 is 16 residues. Written as DNA, the CDR3 is TGCGCCAGCAGCCTTGGACTAGCGGAGGTTAGAGGGACGCAGTATTTT. Its translation is CASSLGLAEVRGTQYF.

The rearrangement joins TRBV4-2 to TRBJ2-1; D is possibly TRBD2 (7 bases). The V end lost 0 bases, the J end lost 6 bases, and 27 bases lay between the germline ends. This CDR3 contains 20 residues. The V gene's germline CDR1 is LGHNA and CDR2 YNFKEQ. The chain's CDR3 is CASSQDSYAGALKSGNEQFF. In nucleotides, the CDR3 is TGTGCCAGCAGCCAAGATAGCTATGCGGGGGCCCTTAAGTCGGGCAATGAGCAGTTCTTC.

The chain employs TRBV2 and TRBJ2-1; TRBD1 is a possible D gene (8 bases). The CDR3 is made up of 15 amino acids. Per germline, CDR1 SNHLY and CDR2 FYNNEI. V lost 6 bases and J 5 bases, leaving 17 bases between the germline ends. The CDR3, as DNA: TGTGCCAGCAGACTCACAGGGGGGGTACACAATGAGCAGTTCTTC. Translating it yields CASRLTGGVHNEQFF.